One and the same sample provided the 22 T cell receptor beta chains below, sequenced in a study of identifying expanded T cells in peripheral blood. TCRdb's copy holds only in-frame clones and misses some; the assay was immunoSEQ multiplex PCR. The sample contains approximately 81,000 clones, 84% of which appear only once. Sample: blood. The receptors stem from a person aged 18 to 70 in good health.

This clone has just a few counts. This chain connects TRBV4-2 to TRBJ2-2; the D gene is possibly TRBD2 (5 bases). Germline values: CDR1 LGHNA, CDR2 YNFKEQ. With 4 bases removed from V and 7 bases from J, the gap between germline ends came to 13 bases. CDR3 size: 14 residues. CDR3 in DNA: TGTGCCAGCAGCCGGGAGAGAGGCGGCGGGGAGCTGTTTTTT. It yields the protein CASSRERGGGELFF.

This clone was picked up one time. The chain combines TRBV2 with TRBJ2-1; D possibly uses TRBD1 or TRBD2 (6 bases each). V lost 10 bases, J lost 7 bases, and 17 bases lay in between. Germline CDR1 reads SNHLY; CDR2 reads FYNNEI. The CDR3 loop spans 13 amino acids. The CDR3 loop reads CAISGQGGNEQFF. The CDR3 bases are TGTGCCATATCGGGACAAGGAGGGAATGAGCAGTTCTTC.

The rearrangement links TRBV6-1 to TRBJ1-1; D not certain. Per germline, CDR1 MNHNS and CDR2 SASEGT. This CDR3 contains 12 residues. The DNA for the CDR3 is TGTGCTCTTTCTCAGTGGGTTACTGAAGCTTTCTTT. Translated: CALSQWVTEAFF.

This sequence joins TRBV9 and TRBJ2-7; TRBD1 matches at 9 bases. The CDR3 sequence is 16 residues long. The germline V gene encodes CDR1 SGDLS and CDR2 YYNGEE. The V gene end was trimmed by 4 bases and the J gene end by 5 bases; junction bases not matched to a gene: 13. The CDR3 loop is CASSPTRTGTGHEQYF. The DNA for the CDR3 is TGTGCCAGCAGCCCTACCAGGACCGGGACAGGGCACGAGCAGTACTTC.

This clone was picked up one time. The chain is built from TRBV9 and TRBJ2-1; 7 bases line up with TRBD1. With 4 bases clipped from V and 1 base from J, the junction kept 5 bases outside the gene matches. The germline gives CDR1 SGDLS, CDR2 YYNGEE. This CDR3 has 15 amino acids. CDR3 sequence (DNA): TGTGCCAGCAGCCAAGGGACAGATTCCTACAATGAGCAGTTCTTC. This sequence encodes CASSQGTDSYNEQFF.

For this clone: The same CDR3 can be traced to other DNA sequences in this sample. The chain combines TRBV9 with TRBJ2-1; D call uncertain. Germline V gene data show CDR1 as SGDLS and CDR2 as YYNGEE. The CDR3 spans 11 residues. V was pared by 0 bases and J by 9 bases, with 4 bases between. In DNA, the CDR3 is TGTGCCAGCAGCGTAGGGGTTGAGCAGTTCTTC. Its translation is CASSVGVEQFF.

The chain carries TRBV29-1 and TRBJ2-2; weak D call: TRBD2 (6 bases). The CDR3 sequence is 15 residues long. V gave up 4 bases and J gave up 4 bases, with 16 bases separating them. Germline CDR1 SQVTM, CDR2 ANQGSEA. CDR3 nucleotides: TGCAGCGTTGTCGCAGCGGGCGTCGGCACCGGGGAGCTGTTTTTT. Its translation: CSVVAAGVGTGELFF.

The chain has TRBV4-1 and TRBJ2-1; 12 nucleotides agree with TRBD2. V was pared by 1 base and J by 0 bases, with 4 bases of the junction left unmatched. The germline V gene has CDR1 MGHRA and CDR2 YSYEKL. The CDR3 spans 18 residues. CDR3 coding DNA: TGCGCCAGCAGCCAAGGGACTAGCGGGATCAGCTCCTACAATGAGCAGTTCTTC. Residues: CASSQGTSGISSYNEQFF.

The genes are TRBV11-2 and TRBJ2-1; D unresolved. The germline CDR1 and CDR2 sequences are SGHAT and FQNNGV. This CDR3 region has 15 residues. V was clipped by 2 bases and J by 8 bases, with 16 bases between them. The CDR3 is CASSLNPSRADEQFF. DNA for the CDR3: TGTGCCAGCAGCTTAAATCCGAGCCGTGCCGATGAGCAGTTCTTC.

The chain's CDR3 is CASRGTGENYGYTF. The CDR3 DNA reads TGTGCCAGCAGGGGGACAGGGGAAAACTATGGCTACACCTTC. The V gene is TRBV6-5, the J gene TRBJ1-2, with 10 bases lining up with TRBD1. Germline lookup yields CDR1 MNHEY and CDR2 SVGAGI. CDR3 size: 14 residues. V was pared by 6 bases and J by 2 bases, with 3 bases of the junction left unmatched.

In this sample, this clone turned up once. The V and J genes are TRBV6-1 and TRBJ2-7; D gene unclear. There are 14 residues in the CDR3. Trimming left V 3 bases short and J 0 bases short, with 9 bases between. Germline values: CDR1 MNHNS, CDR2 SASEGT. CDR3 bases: TGTGCCAGCAGTGATGGAGCCCTCTCCTACGAGCAGTACTTC. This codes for CASSDGALSYEQYF.

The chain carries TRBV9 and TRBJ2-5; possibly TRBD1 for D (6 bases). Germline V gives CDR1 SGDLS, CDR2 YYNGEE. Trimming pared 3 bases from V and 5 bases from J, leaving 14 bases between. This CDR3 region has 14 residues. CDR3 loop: CASSARQARETQYF. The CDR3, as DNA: TGTGCCAGCAGCGCCAGACAGGCGAGGGAGACCCAGTACTTC. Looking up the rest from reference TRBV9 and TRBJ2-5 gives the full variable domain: DSGVTQTPKHLITATGQRVTLRCSPRSGDLSVYWYQQSLDQGLQFLIQYYNGEERAKGNILERFSAQQFPDLHSELNLSSLELGDSALYFCASSARQARETQYFGPGTRLLVL.

The CDR3 region has the DNA TGCGCCTCTGGGACAGAGTCCACAGATACGCAGTATTTT. This sequence encodes CASGTESTDTQYF. The chain has TRBV4-3 and TRBJ2-3, with 7 bases identical to TRBD1. The CDR3 loop spans 13 amino acids. CDR1 is LGHNA, CDR2 YSLEER, per germline. V lost 11 bases, J lost 2 bases, and 7 bases stayed unmatched.

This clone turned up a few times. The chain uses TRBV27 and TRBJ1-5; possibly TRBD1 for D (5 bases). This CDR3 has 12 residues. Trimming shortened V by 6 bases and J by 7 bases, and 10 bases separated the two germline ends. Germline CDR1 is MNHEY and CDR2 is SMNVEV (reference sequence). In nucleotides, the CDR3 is TGTGCCAGCAGGACAGCGAAGCAGCCCCAGCATTTT. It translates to CASRTAKQPQHF.

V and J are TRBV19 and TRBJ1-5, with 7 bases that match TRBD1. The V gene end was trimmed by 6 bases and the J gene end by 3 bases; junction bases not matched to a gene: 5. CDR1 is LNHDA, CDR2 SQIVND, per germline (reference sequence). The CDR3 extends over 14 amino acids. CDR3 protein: CASRHTGDNQPQHF. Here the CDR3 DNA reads TGTGCCAGTAGACACACAGGGGACAATCAGCCCCAGCATTTT.

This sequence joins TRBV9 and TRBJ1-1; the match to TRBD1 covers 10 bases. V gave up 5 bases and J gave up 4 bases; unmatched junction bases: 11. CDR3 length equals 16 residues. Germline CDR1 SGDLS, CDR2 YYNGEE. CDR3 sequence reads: CASRAGTGVGGTEAFF. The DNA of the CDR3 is TGTGCCAGCAGAGCCGGGACAGGGGTGGGTGGCACTGAAGCTTTCTTT.

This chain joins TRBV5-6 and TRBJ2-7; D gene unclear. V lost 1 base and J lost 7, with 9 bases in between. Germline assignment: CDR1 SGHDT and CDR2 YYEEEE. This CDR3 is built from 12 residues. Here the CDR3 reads CASSLNWREQYF. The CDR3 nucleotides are TGTGCCAGCAGCTTGAATTGGCGGGAGCAGTACTTC.

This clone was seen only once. The CDR3 DNA is TGTGCCTCCGGAGAGAAGGGGAAGGGCTCACCCCTCCACTTT. Its translation is CASGEKGKGSPLHF. This chain joins TRBV6-5 and TRBJ1-6; tentatively, D is TRBD1 (5 bases). CDR3 size: 14 residues. The V gene's germline CDR1 is MNHEY and CDR2 SVGAGI. Trimming removed 11 bases at V and 10 bases at J, with 21 bases between.

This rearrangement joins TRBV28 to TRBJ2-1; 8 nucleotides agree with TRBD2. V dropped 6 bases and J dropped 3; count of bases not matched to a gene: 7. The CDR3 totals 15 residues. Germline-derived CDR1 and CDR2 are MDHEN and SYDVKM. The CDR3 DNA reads TGTGCCAGCAGCCGTCCCGGGACTAGCTACAATGAGCAGTTCTTC. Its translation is CASSRPGTSYNEQFF.

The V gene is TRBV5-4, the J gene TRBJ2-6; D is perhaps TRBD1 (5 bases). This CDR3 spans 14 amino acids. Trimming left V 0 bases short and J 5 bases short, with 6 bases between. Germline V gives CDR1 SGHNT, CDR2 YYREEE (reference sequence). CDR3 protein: CASSLADRANVLTF. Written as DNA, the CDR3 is TGTGCCAGCAGCTTGGCGGACAGGGCCAACGTCCTGACTTTC.

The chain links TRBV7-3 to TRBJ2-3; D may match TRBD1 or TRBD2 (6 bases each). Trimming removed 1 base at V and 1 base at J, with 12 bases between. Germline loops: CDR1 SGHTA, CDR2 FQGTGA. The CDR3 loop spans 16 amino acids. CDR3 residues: CASSLIVGGGTDTQYF. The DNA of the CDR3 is TGTGCCAGCAGCTTAATTGTGGGGGGCGGCACAGATACGCAGTATTTT.

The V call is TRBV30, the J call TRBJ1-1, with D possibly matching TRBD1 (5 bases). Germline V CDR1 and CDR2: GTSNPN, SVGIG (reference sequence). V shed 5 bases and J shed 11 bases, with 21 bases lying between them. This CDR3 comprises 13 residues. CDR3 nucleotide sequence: TGTGCCTGGTTCCTCCCGGGGGGGAATCAGGCTTTCTTT. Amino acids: CAWFLPGGNQAFF. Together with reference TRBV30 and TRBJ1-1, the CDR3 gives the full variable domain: SQTIHQWPATLVQPVGSPLSLECTVEGTSNPNLYWYRQAAGRGLQLLFYSVGIGQISSEVPQNLSASRPQDRQFILSSKKLLLSDSGFYLCAWFLPGGNQAFFGQGTRLTVV.